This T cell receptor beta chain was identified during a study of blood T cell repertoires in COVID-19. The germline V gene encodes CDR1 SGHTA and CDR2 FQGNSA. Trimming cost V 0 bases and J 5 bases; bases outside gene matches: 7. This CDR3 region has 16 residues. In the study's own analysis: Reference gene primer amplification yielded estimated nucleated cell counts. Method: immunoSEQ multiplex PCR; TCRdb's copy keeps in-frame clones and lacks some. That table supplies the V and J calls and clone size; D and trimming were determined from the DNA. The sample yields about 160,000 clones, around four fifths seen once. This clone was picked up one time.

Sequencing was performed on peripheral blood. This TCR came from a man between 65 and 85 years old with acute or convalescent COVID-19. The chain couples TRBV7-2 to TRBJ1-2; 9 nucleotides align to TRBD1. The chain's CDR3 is CASSLASGQGKYGYTF. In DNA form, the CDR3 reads TGTGCCAGCAGCTTAGCCTCGGGACAGGGTAAGTATGGCTACACCTTC.